This TCR beta chain was recorded in a study of OX40 agonist ivuxolimab in advanced cancers. The protocol was immunoSEQ multiplex PCR, while the TCRdb copy is restricted to in-frame clones and leaves out a portion. This table has 50,000 to 75,000 clones, approximately 83% appearing once. This CDR3 spans 16 amino acids. V lost 4 bases, J lost 8 bases, and 9 bases stayed unmatched. Germline lookup yields CDR1 SGHKS and CDR2 YYEKEE (reference sequence). The source of this sequence is an adult with an advanced solid tumor such as melanoma, head and neck, liver or kidney cancer. The chain recombines TRBV5-5 with TRBJ2-1, with 13 bases identical to TRBD2. The starting material was CD4+ or CD8+ T cells sorted from blood, obtained in a trial of the OX40 agonist ivuxolimab. This CDR3 is CASSQAGTSGVYEQFF. As DNA, the CDR3 is TGTGCCAGCAGCCAAGCTGGGACTAGCGGGGTCTATGAGCAGTTCTTC.